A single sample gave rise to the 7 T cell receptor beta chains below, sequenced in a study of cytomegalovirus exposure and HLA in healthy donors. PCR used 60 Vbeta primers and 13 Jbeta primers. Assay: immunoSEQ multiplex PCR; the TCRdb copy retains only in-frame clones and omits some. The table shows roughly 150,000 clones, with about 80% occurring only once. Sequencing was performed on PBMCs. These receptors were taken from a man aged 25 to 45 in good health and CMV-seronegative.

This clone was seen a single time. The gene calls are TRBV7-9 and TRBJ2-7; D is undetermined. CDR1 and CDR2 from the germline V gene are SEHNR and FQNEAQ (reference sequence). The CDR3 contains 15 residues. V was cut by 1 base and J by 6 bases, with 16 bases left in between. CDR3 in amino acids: CASSLGVGRAAEQYF. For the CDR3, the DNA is TGTGCCAGCAGCTTAGGCGTTGGGCGCGCTGCCGAGCAGTACTTC.

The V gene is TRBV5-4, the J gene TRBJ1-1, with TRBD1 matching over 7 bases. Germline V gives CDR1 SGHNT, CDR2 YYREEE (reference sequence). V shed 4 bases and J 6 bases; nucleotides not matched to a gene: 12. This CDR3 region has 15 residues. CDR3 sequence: CASSTQQGPAAEAFF. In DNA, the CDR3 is TGTGCCAGCAGCACTCAACAGGGGCCTGCCGCTGAAGCTTTCTTT.

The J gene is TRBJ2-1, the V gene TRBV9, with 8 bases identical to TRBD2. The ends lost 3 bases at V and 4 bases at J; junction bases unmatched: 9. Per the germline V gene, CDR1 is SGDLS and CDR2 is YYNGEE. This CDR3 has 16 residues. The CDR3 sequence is CASSASGLGFYNEQFF. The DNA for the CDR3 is TGTGCCAGCAGCGCCTCGGGACTAGGTTTTTACAATGAGCAGTTCTTC.

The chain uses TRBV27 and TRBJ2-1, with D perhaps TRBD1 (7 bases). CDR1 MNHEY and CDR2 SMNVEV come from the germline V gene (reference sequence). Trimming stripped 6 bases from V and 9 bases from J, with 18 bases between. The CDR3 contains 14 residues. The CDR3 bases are TGTGCCAGCAGCCCTCCCGGGACAGCGGGTGAGCAGTTCTTC. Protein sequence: CASSPPGTAGEQFF.

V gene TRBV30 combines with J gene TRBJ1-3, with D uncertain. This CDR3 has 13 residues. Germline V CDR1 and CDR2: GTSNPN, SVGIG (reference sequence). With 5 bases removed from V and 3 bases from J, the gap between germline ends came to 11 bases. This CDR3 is CAWDLAIGNTIYF. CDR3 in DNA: TGTGCCTGGGATCTGGCCATTGGAAACACCATATATTTT.

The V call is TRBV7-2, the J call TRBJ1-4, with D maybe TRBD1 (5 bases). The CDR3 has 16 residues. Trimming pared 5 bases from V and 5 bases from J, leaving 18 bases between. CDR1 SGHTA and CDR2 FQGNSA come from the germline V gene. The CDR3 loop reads CASSHNYRSENEKLFF. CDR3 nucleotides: TGTGCCAGCAGCCACAATTACAGGTCCGAAAATGAAAAACTGTTTTTT.

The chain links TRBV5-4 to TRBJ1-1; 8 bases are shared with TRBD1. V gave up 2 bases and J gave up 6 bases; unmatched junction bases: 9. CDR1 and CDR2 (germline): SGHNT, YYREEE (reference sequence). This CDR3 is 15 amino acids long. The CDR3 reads CASSLNADRGAEAFF. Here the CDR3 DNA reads TGTGCCAGCAGCTTAAATGCTGACAGGGGCGCTGAAGCTTTCTTT.